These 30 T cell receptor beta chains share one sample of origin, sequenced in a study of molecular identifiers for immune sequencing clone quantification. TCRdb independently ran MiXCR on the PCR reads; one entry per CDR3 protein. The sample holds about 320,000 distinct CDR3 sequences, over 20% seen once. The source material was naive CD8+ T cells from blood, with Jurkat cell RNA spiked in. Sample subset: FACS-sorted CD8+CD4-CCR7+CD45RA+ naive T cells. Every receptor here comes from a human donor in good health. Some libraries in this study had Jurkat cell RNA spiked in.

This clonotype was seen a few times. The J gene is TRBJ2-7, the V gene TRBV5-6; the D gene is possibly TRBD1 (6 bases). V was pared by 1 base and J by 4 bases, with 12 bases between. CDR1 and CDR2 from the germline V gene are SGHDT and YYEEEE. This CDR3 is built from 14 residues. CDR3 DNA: TGTGCCAGCAGCTTGTCAGGGGCCGGTTACGAGCAGTACTTC. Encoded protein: CASSLSGAGYEQYF.

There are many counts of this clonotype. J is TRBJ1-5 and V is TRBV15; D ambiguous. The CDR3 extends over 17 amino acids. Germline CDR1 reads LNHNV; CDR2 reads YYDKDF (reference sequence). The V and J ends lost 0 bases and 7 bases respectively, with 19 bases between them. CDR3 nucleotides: TGTGCCACCAGCAGAGACCGTCACACTGAGCGAAGCCAGCCCCAGCATTTT. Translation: CATSRDRHTERSQPQHF.

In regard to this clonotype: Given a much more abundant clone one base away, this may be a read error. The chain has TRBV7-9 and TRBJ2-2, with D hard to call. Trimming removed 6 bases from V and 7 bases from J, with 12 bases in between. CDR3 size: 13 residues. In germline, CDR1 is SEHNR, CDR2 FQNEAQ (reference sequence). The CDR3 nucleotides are TGTGCCAGCAGATTCCCCTCTGTCGGGGAGCTGTTTTTT. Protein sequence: CASRFPSVGELFF.

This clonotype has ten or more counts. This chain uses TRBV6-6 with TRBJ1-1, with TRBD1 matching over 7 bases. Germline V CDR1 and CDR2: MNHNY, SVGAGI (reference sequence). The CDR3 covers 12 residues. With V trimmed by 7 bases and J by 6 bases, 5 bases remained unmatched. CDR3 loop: CASTPTGAEAFF. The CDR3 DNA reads TGTGCCAGCACCCCAACAGGGGCTGAAGCTTTCTTT.

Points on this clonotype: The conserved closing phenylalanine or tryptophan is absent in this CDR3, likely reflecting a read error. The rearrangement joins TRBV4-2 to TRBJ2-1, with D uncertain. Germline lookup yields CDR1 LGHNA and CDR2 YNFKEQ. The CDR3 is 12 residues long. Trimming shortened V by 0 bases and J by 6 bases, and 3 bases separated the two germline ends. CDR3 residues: CASSQDPNEQFL. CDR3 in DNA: TGTGCCAGCAGCCAAGATCCCAATGAGCAGTTCCTC.

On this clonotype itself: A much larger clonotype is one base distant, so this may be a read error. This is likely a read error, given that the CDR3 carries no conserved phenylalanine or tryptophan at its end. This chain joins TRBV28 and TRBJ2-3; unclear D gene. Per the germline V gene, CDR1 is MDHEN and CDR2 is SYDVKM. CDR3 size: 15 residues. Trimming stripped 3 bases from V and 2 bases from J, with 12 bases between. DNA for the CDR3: TGTGCCAGCAGTTTCTATAAGATTAACACAGATACGCAGTATTCT. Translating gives CASSFYKINTDTQYS.

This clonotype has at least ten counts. In DNA, the CDR3 is TGTGCCAGCAGCGAGGGGACCACGAACACCGGGGAGCTGTTTTTT. It encodes CASSEGTTNTGELFF. The chain couples TRBV9 to TRBJ2-2; tentatively, D is TRBD1 or TRBD2 (5 bases each). Germline lookup yields CDR1 SGDLS and CDR2 YYNGEE. This CDR3 comprises 15 residues. Deletions cut 3 bases from V and 0 bases from J, with 9 bases between.

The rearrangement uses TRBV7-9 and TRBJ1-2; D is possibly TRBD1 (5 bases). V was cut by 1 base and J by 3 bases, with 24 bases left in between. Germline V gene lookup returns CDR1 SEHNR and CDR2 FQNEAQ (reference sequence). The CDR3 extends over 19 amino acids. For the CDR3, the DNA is TGTGCCAGCAGCTTAGGGGACCCCTATCCCACGCAACTTGACTATGGCTACACCTTC. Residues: CASSLGDPYPTQLDYGYTF.

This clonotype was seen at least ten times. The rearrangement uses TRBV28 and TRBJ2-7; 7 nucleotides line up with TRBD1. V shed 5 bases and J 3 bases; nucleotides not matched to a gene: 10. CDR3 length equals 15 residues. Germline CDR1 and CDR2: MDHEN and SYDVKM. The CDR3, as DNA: TGTGCCAGCAGTCCCTCTAGACAGGGTCTCTACGAGCAGTACTTC. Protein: CASSPSRQGLYEQYF.

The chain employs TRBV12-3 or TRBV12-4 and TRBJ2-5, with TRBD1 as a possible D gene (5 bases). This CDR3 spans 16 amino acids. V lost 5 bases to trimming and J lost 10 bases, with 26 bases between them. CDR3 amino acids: CASSPQDTVLKGDQYF. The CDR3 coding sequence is TGTGCCAGCAGTCCTCAGGACACCGTTTTAAAAGGTGACCAGTACTTC.

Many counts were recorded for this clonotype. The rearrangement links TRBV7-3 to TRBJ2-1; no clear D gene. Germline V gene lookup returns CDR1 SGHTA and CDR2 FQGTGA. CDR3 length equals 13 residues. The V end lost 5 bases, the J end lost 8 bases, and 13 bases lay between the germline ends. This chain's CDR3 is CASSPDSTDEQFF. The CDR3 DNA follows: TGTGCCAGCAGCCCCGACTCAACGGATGAGCAGTTCTTC.

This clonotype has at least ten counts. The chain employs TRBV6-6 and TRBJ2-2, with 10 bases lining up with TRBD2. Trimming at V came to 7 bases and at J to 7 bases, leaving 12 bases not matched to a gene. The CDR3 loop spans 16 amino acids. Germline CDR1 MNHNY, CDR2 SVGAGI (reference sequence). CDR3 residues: CASTQRGLAGDGELFF. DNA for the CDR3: TGTGCCAGCACCCAACGGGGGCTAGCGGGAGACGGGGAGCTGTTTTTT.

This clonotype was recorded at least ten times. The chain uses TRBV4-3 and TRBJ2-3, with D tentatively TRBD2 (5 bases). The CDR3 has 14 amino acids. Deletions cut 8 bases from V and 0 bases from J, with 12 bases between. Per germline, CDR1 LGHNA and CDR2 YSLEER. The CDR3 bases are TGCGCCAGCGGGTCTCGCGGGAGCACAGATACGCAGTATTTT. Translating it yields CASGSRGSTDTQYF.

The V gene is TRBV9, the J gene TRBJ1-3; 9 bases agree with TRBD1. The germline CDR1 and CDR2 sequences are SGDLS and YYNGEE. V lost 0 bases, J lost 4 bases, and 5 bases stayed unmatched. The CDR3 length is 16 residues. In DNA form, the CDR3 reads TGTGCCAGCAGCGTAGCACAGGGGGCTGCGGGAAACACCATATATTTT. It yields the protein CASSVAQGAAGNTIYF.

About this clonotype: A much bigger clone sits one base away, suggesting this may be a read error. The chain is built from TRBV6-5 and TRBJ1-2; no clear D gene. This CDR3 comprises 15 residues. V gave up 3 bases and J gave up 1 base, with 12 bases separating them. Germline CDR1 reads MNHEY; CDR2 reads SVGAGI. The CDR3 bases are TGTGCCAGCAGTTATAGTGAGCAGAATAACTATGGCTACACCTTC. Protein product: CASSYSEQNNYGYTF.

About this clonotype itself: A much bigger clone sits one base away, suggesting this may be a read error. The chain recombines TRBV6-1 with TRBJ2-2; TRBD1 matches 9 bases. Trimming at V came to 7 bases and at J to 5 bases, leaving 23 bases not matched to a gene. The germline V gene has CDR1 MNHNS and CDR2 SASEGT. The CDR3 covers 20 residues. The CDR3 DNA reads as TGTGCCAGCATTTGGACCGGGACAGGGTTGGCTTTGGGACCGACCGGGGAGCTGTTTTTT. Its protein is CASIWTGTGLALGPTGELFF.

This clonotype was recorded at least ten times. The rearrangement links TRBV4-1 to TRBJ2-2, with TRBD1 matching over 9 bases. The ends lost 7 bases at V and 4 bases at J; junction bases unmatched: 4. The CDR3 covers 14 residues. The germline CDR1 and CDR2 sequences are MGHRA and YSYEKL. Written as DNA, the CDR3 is TGCGCCAGCACGCCGGGACAGGGCACCGGGGAGCTGTTTTTT. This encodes CASTPGQGTGELFF.

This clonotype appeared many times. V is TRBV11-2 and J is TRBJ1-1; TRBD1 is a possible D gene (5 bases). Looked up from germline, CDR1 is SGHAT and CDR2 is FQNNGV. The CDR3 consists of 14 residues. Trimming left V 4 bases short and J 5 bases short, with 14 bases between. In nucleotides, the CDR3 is TGTGCCAGCAGCTCTGGGGGACGGTTAACTGAAGCTTTCTTT. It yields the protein CASSSGGRLTEAFF. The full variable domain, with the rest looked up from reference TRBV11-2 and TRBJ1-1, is EAGVAQSPRYKIIEKRQSVAFWCNPISGHATLYWYQQILGQGPKLLIQFQNNGVVDDSQLPKDRFSAERLKGVDSTLKIQPAKLEDSAVYLCASSSGGRLTEAFFGQGTRLTVV.

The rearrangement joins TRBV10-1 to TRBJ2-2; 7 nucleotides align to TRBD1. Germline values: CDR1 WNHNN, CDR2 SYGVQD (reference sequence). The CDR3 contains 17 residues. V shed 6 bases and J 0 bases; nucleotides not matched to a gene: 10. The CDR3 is CASSRIATGSNTGELFF. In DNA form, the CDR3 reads TGCGCCAGCAGCAGAATAGCGACAGGGTCGAACACCGGGGAGCTGTTTTTT.

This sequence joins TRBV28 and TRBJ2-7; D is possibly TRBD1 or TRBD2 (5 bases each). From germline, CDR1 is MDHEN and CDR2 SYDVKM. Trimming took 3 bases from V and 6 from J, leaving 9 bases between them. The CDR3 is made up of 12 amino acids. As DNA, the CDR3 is TGTGCCAGCAGTTTTGGGGGTGCCGAGCAGTACTTC. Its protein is CASSFGGAEQYF.

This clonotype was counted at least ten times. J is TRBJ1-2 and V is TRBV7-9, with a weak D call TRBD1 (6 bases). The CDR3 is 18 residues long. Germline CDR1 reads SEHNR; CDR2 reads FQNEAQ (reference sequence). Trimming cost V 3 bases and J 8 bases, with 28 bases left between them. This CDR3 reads CASSFFPQRRDKTSGYTF. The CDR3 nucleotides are TGTGCCAGCAGCTTCTTTCCACAACGCCGGGACAAGACGTCCGGCTACACCTTC.

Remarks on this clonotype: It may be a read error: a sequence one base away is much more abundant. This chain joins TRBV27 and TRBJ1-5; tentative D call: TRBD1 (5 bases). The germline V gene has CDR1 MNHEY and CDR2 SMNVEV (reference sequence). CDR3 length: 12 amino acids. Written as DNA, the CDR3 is TGTGCCGGCAGACGGGGGGATCAGCCCCAGCATTTT. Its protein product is CAGRRGDQPQHF.

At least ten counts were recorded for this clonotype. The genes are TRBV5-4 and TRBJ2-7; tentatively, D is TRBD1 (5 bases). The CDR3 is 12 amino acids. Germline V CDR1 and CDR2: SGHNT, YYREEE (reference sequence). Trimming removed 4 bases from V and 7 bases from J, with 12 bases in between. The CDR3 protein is CASSGAGWEQYF. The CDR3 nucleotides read TGTGCCAGCAGCGGCGCAGGGTGGGAGCAGTACTTC. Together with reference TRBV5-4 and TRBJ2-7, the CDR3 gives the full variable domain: ETGVTQSPTHLIKTRGQQVTLRCSSQSGHNTVSWYQQALGQGPQFIFQYYREEENGRGNFPPRFSGLQFPNYSSELNVNALELDDSALYLCASSGAGWEQYFGPGTRLTVT.

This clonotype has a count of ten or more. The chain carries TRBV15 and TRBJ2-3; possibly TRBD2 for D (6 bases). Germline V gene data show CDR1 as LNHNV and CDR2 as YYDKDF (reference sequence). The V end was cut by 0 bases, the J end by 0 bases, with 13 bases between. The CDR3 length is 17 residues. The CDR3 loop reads CATSRESPEGSTDTQYF. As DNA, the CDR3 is TGTGCCACCAGCAGAGAGTCACCGGAGGGTAGCACAGATACGCAGTATTTT.

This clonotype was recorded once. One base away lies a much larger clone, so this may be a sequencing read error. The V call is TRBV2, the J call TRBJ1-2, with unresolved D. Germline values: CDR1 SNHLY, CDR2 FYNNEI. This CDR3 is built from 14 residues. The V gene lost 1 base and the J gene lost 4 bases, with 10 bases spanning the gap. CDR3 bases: TGTGCCAGCAGTGAAGTGCTAGGCCGCTATGGCTACACCTTC. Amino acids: CASSEVLGRYGYTF.

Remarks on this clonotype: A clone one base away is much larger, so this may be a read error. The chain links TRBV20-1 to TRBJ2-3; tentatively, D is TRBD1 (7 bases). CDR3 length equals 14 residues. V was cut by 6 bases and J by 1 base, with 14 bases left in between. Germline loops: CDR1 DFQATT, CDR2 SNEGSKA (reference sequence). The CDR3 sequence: CSAEGAVGTDTQYF. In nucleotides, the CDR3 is TGCAGTGCGGAGGGGGCGGTGGGCACAGATACGCAGTATTTT.

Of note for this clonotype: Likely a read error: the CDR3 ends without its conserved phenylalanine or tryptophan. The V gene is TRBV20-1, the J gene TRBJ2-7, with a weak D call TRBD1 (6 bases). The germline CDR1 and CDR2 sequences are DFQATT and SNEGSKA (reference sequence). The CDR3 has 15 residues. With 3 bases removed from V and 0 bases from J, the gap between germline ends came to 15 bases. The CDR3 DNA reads TGCAGTGCTAGGGACCTGAGACAGGCCTCCTACGAGCAGTACTCC. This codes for CSARDLRQASYEQYS.

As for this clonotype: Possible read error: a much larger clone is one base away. As DNA, the CDR3 is TGCAGCGTTGATTCAGGGACCAACAATGAGCAGTTCTTC. This gives the protein CSVDSGTNNEQFF. The rearrangement uses TRBV29-1 and TRBJ2-1; TRBD1 or TRBD2 may be the D gene (5 bases each). Trimming left V 3 bases short and J 5 bases short, with 11 bases between. Per germline, CDR1 SQVTM and CDR2 ANQGSEA. This CDR3 spans 13 amino acids.

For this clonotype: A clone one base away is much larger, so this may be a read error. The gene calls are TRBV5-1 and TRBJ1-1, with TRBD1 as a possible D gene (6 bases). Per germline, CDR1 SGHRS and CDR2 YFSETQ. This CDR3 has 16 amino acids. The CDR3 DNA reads TGCGCCAGCAGCCCGGGGACATCCCCGTTCCTCACTGAAGATTTCTTT. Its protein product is CASSPGTSPFLTEDFF.

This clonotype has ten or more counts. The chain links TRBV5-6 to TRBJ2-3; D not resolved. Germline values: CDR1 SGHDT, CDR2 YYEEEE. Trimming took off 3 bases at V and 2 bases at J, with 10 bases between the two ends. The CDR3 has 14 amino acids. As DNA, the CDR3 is TGTGCCAGCAGCTCCGACAACCCCACAGATACGCAGTATTTT. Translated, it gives CASSSDNPTDTQYF.